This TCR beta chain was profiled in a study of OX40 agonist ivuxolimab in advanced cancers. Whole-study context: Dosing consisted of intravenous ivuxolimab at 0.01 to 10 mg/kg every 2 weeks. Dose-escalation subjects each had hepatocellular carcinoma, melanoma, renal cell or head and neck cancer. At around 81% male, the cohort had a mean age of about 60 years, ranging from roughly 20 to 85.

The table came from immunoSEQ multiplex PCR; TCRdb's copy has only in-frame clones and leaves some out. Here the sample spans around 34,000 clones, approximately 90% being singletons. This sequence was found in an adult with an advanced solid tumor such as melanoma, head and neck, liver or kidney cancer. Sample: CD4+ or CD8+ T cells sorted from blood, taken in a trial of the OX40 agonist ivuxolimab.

Here the CDR3 reads CASSLDSDTYEQYF. In DNA, the CDR3 is TGTGCCAGCAGCTTAGACAGCGACACCTACGAGCAGTACTTC. This chain links TRBV7-2 with TRBJ2-7, with D uncertain. Trimming pared 1 base from V and 2 bases from J, leaving 9 bases between. The CDR3 sequence is 14 residues long. Per germline, CDR1 SGHTA and CDR2 FQGNSA.